The entry that follows covers one T cell receptor beta chain sequence. Its antigen is still unknown. The sample belongs to a study of brain metastases from non-small cell lung cancer. General study points: Compared with their matched primary tumors, about 62% of brain metastases showed expanded T-cell clones.

Data came from immunoSEQ multiplex PCR; TCRdb stores just in-frame clones and leaves some out. The sample has 14,000 to 15,000 clones; about 80% are singletons. The specimen sequenced was primary lung tumor tissue. The TCR was taken from a donor over 35 with non-small cell lung cancer.

CDR3 protein: CASSEGTGAGYTF. In DNA, the CDR3 is TGTGCCAGCAGTGAAGGGACAGGGGCTGGCTACACCTTC. J is TRBJ1-2 and V is TRBV2; 9 bases line up with TRBD1. The CDR3 totals 13 residues. CDR1 is SNHLY and CDR2 is FYNNEI in the germline V gene. The J segment lost 7 bases and the V segment lost 1 base, leaving 1 base of the junction unmatched.